What follows are 23 T cell receptor beta chains derived from one specimen sequenced in a study of CD8 T cells in ankylosing spondylitis. TCRdb redid the calling of the 5' RACE reads with MiXCR, one entry per CDR3 protein. Found here are fewer than 550,000 distinct CDR3 sequences, approximately 5% of them singletons; the top ten hold approximately 3.5%. For these receptors, no antigen is known. The study, taken as a whole, reports: Seemingly characteristic of ankylosing spondylitis blood was a TCR beta motif consisting of eight highly homologous variants.

Sequenced sample: blood, either unsorted or a sorted T cell fraction (not recorded which). All receptors derive from a male donor with ankylosing spondylitis.

A note on this clonotype: A much more abundant neighbour one base away suggests this may be a read error. This sequence joins TRBV4-3 and TRBJ1-1; TRBD1 might be the D (5 bases). Germline CDR1 and CDR2: LGHNA and YSLEER. V was clipped by 3 bases and J by 6 bases, with 11 bases between them. The CDR3 contains 13 residues. The CDR3 DNA sequence: TGCGCCAGCAGCCATTCAGGGAGCGCTGAAGCTTTCTTT. It codes for CASSHSGSAEAFF.

Many counts were recorded for this clonotype. V usage is TRBV5-1 and J usage is TRBJ2-7; TRBD2 matches at 7 bases. After removal of 0 bases from V and 5 bases from J, the junction contained 8 bases not matched to a gene. In germline, CDR1 is SGHRS, CDR2 YFSETQ. The CDR3 is 15 amino acids. DNA of the CDR3: TGCGCCAGCAGCTTGGGTTCTGCAGGGAGGGACGAGCAGTACTTC. Amino acids: CASSLGSAGRDEQYF.

This clonotype was seen at least ten times. The rearrangement links TRBV11-2 to TRBJ2-1; TRBD1 aligns across 7 bases. Germline V gives CDR1 SGHAT, CDR2 FQNNGV. The CDR3 length is 20 residues. Trimming removed 2 bases from V and 4 bases from J; junction bases left unmatched: 20. CDR3 sequence: CASSLRGNRKHGTEYNEQFF. CDR3 coding DNA: TGTGCCAGCAGCTTAAGAGGGAACAGAAAACACGGGACAGAGTACAATGAGCAGTTCTTC.

In its sample, this clonotype was seen many times. The chain uses TRBV6-2 or TRBV6-3 and TRBJ1-1; D gene uncertain. This CDR3 comprises 14 residues. The V end lost 3 bases, the J end lost 0 bases, and 8 bases lay between the germline ends. Germline CDR1 is MNHEY and CDR2 is SVGEGT. For the CDR3, the DNA is TGTGCCAGCAGTTATCGCGTCTTGAACACTGAAGCTTTCTTT. Its translation: CASSYRVLNTEAFF.

This clonotype was observed a handful of times. The chain has TRBV9 and TRBJ1-6; 10 bases are a match to TRBD1. J lost 9 bases, V lost 5 bases, and 8 bases had no gene match. Germline V gene lookup returns CDR1 SGDLS and CDR2 YYNGEE. The length of the CDR3 is 15 residues. CDR3 in amino acids: CASSSRGQGFSPLHF. The CDR3 DNA follows: TGTGCCAGCAGTTCCAGGGGACAGGGGTTTTCACCCCTCCACTTT. Supplemented by reference TRBV9 and TRBJ1-6, the full variable domain reads DSGVTQTPKHLITATGQRVTLRCSPRSGDLSVYWYQQSLDQGLQFLIQYYNGEERAKGNILERFSAQQFPDLHSELNLSSLELGDSALYFCASSSRGQGFSPLHFGNGTRLTVT.

Concerning this clonotype itself: At one end the junction does not follow the germline gene, possibly because of a read error. The chain couples TRBV30 to TRBJ2-6; 11 bases align to TRBD1. Germline V lookup: CDR1 GTSNPN, CDR2 SVGIG (reference sequence). The CDR3 length is 18 residues. CDR3 nucleotide sequence: TGTGCCGGGAGCAGGCTGGGACAGGGGGAGCCTGGGGCCAACGTCCTGACTTTC. The encoded protein is CAGSRLGQGEPGANVLTF.

The CDR3 nucleotides are TGTGCCAGCGCAACCGGGACTAGCGGAGGCGAGCAGTACTTC. Protein: CASATGTSGGEQYF. The rearrangement uses TRBV27 and TRBJ2-7; 11 positions agree with TRBD2. CDR3 length equals 14 residues. Germline V gene sequence: CDR1 MNHEY, CDR2 SMNVEV (reference sequence). J lost 6 bases, V lost 8 bases, and 9 bases had no gene match.

This clonotype was picked up many times. This chain joins TRBV7-2 and TRBJ2-4; D is undetermined. V was cut by 0 bases and J by 1 base, with 4 bases left in between. This CDR3 region has 14 residues. Germline CDR1 and CDR2: SGHTA and FQGNSA. Written as DNA, the CDR3 is TGTGCCAGCAGCTTAGCTCTGGCCAAAAACATTCAGTACTTC. Its translation is CASSLALAKNIQYF.

This clonotype showed up just a few times. This chain uses TRBV6-1 with TRBJ1-1; D is ambiguous. Germline V gene sequence: CDR1 MNHNS, CDR2 SASEGT. V shed 6 bases and J shed 0 bases, with 11 bases lying between them. The CDR3 sequence is 14 residues long. CDR3 sequence: CASSRRSMNTEAFF. The CDR3 DNA reads TGTGCCAGCAGCCGTCGGTCCATGAACACTGAAGCTTTCTTT.

The sample holds many counts of this clonotype. J is TRBJ1-2 and V is TRBV6-2 or TRBV6-3; D not resolved. Germline V gene data show CDR1 as MNHEY and CDR2 as SVGEGT. The CDR3 is 14 residues long. V lost 6 bases, J lost 4 bases, and 15 bases lay in between. The CDR3 loop reads CASRDRMKRYGYTF. The CDR3 DNA is TGTGCCAGCAGGGATCGGATGAAACGCTATGGCTACACCTTC.

Of note for this clonotype: A read error is possible here, since a much larger clone lies one base away. This chain joins TRBV20-1 and TRBJ2-1; TRBD2 is a possible D gene (6 bases). This CDR3 has 15 residues. The germline CDR1 and CDR2 sequences are DFQATT and SNEGSKA (reference sequence). CDR3: CCARDSSGSYNEQFF. The CDR3 DNA reads TGCTGTGCTAGAGATTCGAGCGGGTCCTACAATGAGCAGTTCTTC.

The sample holds many counts of this clonotype. V usage is TRBV14 and J usage is TRBJ2-5, with TRBD2 identical over 13 bases. The CDR3 consists of 15 residues. CDR1 and CDR2 (germline): SGHDN, FVKESK. The junction had 6 bases not matched to a gene; V was cut back by 4 bases and J by 7 bases. CDR3 residues: CASSLGLAGIGTQYF. In DNA form, the CDR3 reads TGTGCCAGCAGCCTGGGACTAGCGGGAATAGGGACCCAGTACTTC.

This clonotype was counted at least ten times. The V call is TRBV15, the J call TRBJ2-3; the D gene is possibly TRBD1 (5 bases). This CDR3 has 17 amino acids. V lost 0 bases and J 7 bases, leaving 20 bases between the germline ends. Germline loops: CDR1 LNHNV, CDR2 YYDKDF (reference sequence). The CDR3 DNA reads as TGTGCCACCAGCAGAGATCGTGACAGCCAGGAGATGTATACGCAGTATTTT. This codes for CATSRDRDSQEMYTQYF.

This clonotype was found many times. The chain is built from TRBV14 and TRBJ2-7, with D perhaps TRBD2 (6 bases). Trimming stripped 4 bases from V and 8 bases from J, with 12 bases between. Germline values: CDR1 SGHDN, CDR2 FVKESK. The CDR3 contains 12 residues. The CDR3 bases are TGTGCCAGCAGCCCGCGGGGCCCCAAGCAGTACTTC. Translation: CASSPRGPKQYF.

This clonotype was detected many times. This sequence joins TRBV6-5 and TRBJ2-1; either TRBD1 or TRBD2 may fit D (5 bases each). Per germline, CDR1 MNHEY and CDR2 SVGAGI. The CDR3 runs to 11 residues. The V and J ends lost 4 bases and 10 bases respectively, with 8 bases between them. DNA for the CDR3: TGTGCCAGCAGTTCGGGACGGGAGCAGTTCTTC. The encoded protein is CASSSGREQFF.

This clonotype was seen a handful of times. Compared with germline, one end of the junction differs, possibly owing to a read error. In nucleotides, the CDR3 is TGTGCCAGCGGCTTGTTGCGGGAGGAGACCCAGTACTTC. This translates into CASGLLREETQYF. This chain uses TRBV5-4 with TRBJ2-5; 7 bases align to TRBD2. There are 13 residues in the CDR3. CDR1 is SGHNT, CDR2 YYREEE, per germline (reference sequence).

This clonotype showed up many times. The V gene is TRBV20-1, the J gene TRBJ1-1; D is unclear. The V end was cut by 0 bases, the J end by 0 bases, with 8 bases between. This CDR3 is built from 14 residues. From germline, CDR1 is DFQATT and CDR2 SNEGSKA (reference sequence). The CDR3 sequence: CSARDHQMNTEAFF. The CDR3 DNA follows: TGCAGTGCTAGAGATCACCAAATGAACACTGAAGCTTTCTTT.

Many counts were recorded for this clonotype. The rearrangement links TRBV12-3 or TRBV12-4 to TRBJ2-7; D possibly corresponds to TRBD1 (5 bases). The V and J ends lost 2 bases and 8 bases respectively, with 10 bases between them. CDR3 size: 12 residues. The CDR3 loop reads CASSLIGAKQYF. The CDR3 DNA is TGTGCCAGCAGTTTAATTGGGGCTAAGCAGTACTTC.

This clonotype was counted at least ten times. The chain carries TRBV12-3 or TRBV12-4 and TRBJ1-1, with D uncertain. V lost 6 bases and J 4 bases, leaving 6 bases between the germline ends. There are 11 residues in the CDR3. The CDR3 coding sequence is TGTGCCAGCAGGGAGATCACTGAAGCTTTCTTT. This codes for CASREITEAFF.

As for this clonotype: The junction shows a germline mismatch at one end, possibly a read error. V usage is TRBV5-5 and J usage is TRBJ2-1; perhaps TRBD1 as D (5 bases). This CDR3 is built from 15 residues. CDR1 SGHKS and CDR2 YYEKEE come from the germline V gene (reference sequence). The CDR3 coding sequence is TGTCCCAGCAGCTTGGAAAGGGGCGTCTACAATGAGCAGTTCTTC. Its translation: CPSSLERGVYNEQFF.

This clonotype was detected many times. This rearrangement joins TRBV5-1 to TRBJ2-3; 7 positions agree with TRBD2. V was clipped by 2 bases and J by 4 bases; unmatched bases: 4. Germline lookup yields CDR1 SGHRS and CDR2 YFSETQ. This CDR3 has 14 amino acids. The CDR3 region has the DNA TGCGCCAGCAGCTTCCTAGCGGAGGCAGATACGCAGTATTTT. Translating gives CASSFLAEADTQYF.

Ten or more counts support this clonotype. CDR3 amino acids: CASTPSDITYNEQFF. The CDR3 bases are TGTGCCAGCACCCCCAGTGACATAACCTACAATGAGCAGTTCTTC. This chain connects TRBV19 to TRBJ2-1; D is uncertain. The CDR3 contains 15 residues. Germline lookup yields CDR1 LNHDA and CDR2 SQIVND (reference sequence). V was shortened by 9 bases and J by 2 bases, with 17 bases between the two germline ends.

This clonotype has ten or more counts. CDR3 in amino acids: CASSQGSSGGRTDTQYF. As DNA, the CDR3 is TGCGCCAGCAGCCAAGGGTCTAGCGGGGGGCGCACAGATACGCAGTATTTT. The chain combines TRBV4-3 with TRBJ2-3; the match to TRBD2 covers 11 bases. With 1 base clipped from V and 1 base from J, the junction kept 4 bases outside the gene matches. Looked up from germline, CDR1 is LGHNA and CDR2 is YSLEER. There are 17 residues in the CDR3.